The rows below give T cell receptor beta chains drawn from one sample of a study of CD8+CD57+ T cells in acquired aplastic anemia. TCRdb re-called the reads through MiXCR, storing one row per CDR3 protein. The table includes roughly 180,000 distinct CDR3 sequences, 48% detected once. Specimen: sorted CD4+, CD8+, or CD8+CD57+ T cells (not recorded which) from PBMCs. The receptors were gathered from a human donor with aplastic anemia. Each CDR3 is given with its conserved first and last residue. The D gene is left open where the match is weak. Size values are once, few and many counts, or a class for expanded clones, and some rows have none.

j_call clone_size d_call v_call cdr3_nt cdr3_aa
TRBJ2-3 . . TRBV15 TGTGCCACCAGCAAGGACGGGGGGCTGGCAGATACGCAGTATTTT CATSKDGGLADTQYF
TRBJ2-5 many . TRBV10-3 TGTGCCATCAGGATGGACGGGCGGAACCAAGAGACCCAGTACTTC CAIRMDGRNQETQYF
TRBJ1-2 many . TRBV20-1 TGCAGTGCGCCACCCGGGGGGGCCATAGGCTACACCTTC CSAPPGGAIGYTF
TRBJ2-1 . . TRBV10-2 TGCGCCAGCACCCTCTCACGAGGGAGCTATGAGCAGTTCTTC CASTLSRGSYEQFF
TRBJ1-3 . . TRBV10-3 TGTGCCATCAGTGATACCGGGGCGAGCTCTGGAAACACCATATATTTT CAISDTGASSGNTIYF
TRBJ1-1 . . TRBV19 TGTGCCAGTAGTATAGGGCCCCAGAACACTGAAGCTTTCTTT CASSIGPQNTEAFF
TRBJ2-5 . . TRBV5-1 TGCGCCAGCAGCTTGTACGAGACCCAGTACTTC CASSLYETQYF
TRBJ1-1 . . TRBV13 TGTGCCAGCAGCATCCAACAGGGTAAGGCTTTCTTT CASSIQQGKAFF
TRBJ1-6 many . TRBV20-1 TGCAGTGTTAGGACACCGGATTCACCCCTCCACTTT CSVRTPDSPLHF
TRBJ1-6 . . TRBV12-3/TRBV12-4 TGCGCCAGCAGCCACCAGGGGAACTCACCCCTCCACTTT CASSHQGNSPLHF
TRBJ2-4 many . TRBV12-3/TRBV12-4 TGTGCCAGCAGTAAATCCTCAGAAAACATTCAGTACTTC CASSKSSENIQYF
TRBJ1-5 . . TRBV19 TGTGCCAGTAGTTTATCCGGGACCCTCTATCAGCCCCAGCATTTT CASSLSGTLYQPQHF
TRBJ1-2 few . TRBV10-3 TGTGCCATCAGCGGGGGAGACTATGGCTACACCTTC CAISGGDYGYTF
TRBJ2-3 many . TRBV19 TGTGCCAGTAGTATCGTGGGGGGTCTCACAGATACGCAGTATTTT CASSIVGGLTDTQYF
TRBJ2-1 . . TRBV24-1 TGTGCCACCAGTGATTCGGGACAAAATGAGCAGTTCTTC CATSDSGQNEQFF
TRBJ1-6 many TRBD1 TRBV19 TGTGCCAGTGGAAACAGGGGAGGTAATTCACCCCTCCACTTT CASGNRGGNSPLHF
TRBJ1-4 many . TRBV6-1 TGTGCCAGCAGTGGGGACACGTGGGAAAAACTGTTTTTT CASSGDTWEKLFF
TRBJ2-7 . . TRBV4-1 TGCGCCAGCAGCGAGGGGACGGGGGCCTACGAGCAGTACTTC CASSEGTGAYEQYF
TRBJ1-5 . . TRBV19 TGTGCCAGTAGTATTCAGGGAAGCAATCAGCCCCAGCATTTT CASSIQGSNQPQHF
TRBJ2-5 . . TRBV2 TGTGCCAGCAGTGATGGGGCCCAAGAGACCCAGTACTTC CASSDGAQETQYF
TRBJ2-3 . . TRBV9 TGTGCCAGCAGCGAGGGGAGCAGAACAACAGATACGCAGTATTTT CASSEGSRTTDTQYF
TRBJ2-7 many TRBD2 TRBV7-3 TGTGCCAGCAGCTTAAAAAGCGGGGGGGTATACGAGCAGTACTTC CASSLKSGGVYEQYF
TRBJ1-2 . TRBD1 TRBV7-6 TGTGCCAGCAGCTTATTGTACGGGGGACAGGGGGTGGACTATGGCTACACCTTC CASSLLYGGQGVDYGYTF
TRBJ1-2 . TRBD1 TRBV7-9 TGTGCCAGCAGCCGGACAGGGAGCTATGGCTACACCTTC CASSRTGSYGYTF
TRBJ1-6 many TRBD1 TRBV5-1 TGCGCCAGCAGTCGAACAGGGGGCTCCTTTCTTAATTCACCCCTCCACTTT CASSRTGGSFLNSPLHF
TRBJ2-5 few TRBD2 TRBV29-1 TGCAGCGTTGCGGGACTAGCGGGGGGTGAGACCCAGTACTTC CSVAGLAGGETQYF
TRBJ2-2 . TRBD1 TRBV10-3 TGTGCCATCAGTGGCACAGGGGGCACCGGGGAGCTGTTTTTT CAISGTGGTGELFF
TRBJ2-2 . . TRBV10-3 TGTGCCATCAGTGAGTCTGCGGGACCGAACACCGGGGAGCTGTTTTTT CAISESAGPNTGELFF
TRBJ2-2 . . TRBV24-1 TGTGCCACCAGTGACTACGGGGGACAAGGCGCTACCGGGGAGCTGTTTTTT CATSDYGGQGATGELFF
TRBJ2-1 many . TRBV7-2 TGTGCCAGCAGCTTAAAGCTGGGCCATGAGCAGTTCTTC CASSLKLGHEQFF
TRBJ2-5 . TRBD1 TRBV9 TGTGCCAGCAGCACCGCCGAGGGACAGCTTCGAGGGACCCAGTACTTC CASSTAEGQLRGTQYF
TRBJ1-5 many . TRBV12-3/TRBV12-4 TGTGCCAGCAGACTAGGGGGGGCCCCTAATCAGCCCCAGCATTTT CASRLGGAPNQPQHF
TRBJ1-6 many . TRBV19 TGTGCCAGTAGTGCGCGGGGCGGCAGTAATTCACCCCTCCACTTT CASSARGGSNSPLHF
TRBJ2-5 . TRBD2 TRBV3-1 TGTGCCAGCAGCCCTCTTGCCGGGGGTACCGGGGGGTCGGAGACCCAGTACTTC CASSPLAGGTGGSETQYF
TRBJ1-1 . . TRBV7-9 TGTGCCAGCACCTGGACTGCAAACACTGAAGCTTTCTTT CASTWTANTEAFF
TRBJ2-7 . . TRBV5-4 TGTGCCAGCAATAGGGACGGTAGCTCCTACGAGCAGTACTTC CASNRDGSSYEQYF
TRBJ1-1 many . TRBV10-3 TGTGCCATCAGTGGCCAGGAGAACACTGAAGCTTTCTTT CAISGQENTEAFF
TRBJ1-1 many . TRBV2 TGTGCCAGCAGTAGACGACCGAATGAGGTCCAAAACACTGAAGCTTTCTTT CASSRRPNEVQNTEAFF
TRBJ2-3 many . TRBV4-1 TGCGCCAGCAGCCAAGAGGCGGGGGCCGTCACAGATACGCAGTATTTT CASSQEAGAVTDTQYF
TRBJ2-3 . TRBD2 TRBV7-8 TGTGCCAGCAGCTTTAGCGGGAGTGGGGATACGCAGTATTTT CASSFSGSGDTQYF
TRBJ2-6 . . TRBV2 TGTGCCAGCATAAGGGCGGGACCGTGGTCCAACGTCCTGACTTTC CASIRAGPWSNVLTF
TRBJ2-7 many TRBD1 TRBV6-2/TRBV6-3 TGTGCCAGCAGTTACTTGGGACAGGGGTTATCCGAGCAGTACTTC CASSYLGQGLSEQYF
TRBJ2-5 . TRBD2 TRBV7-6 TGTGCTAGCAGCCTCCGACTAGCTGGGACCCAGTACTTC CASSLRLAGTQYF
TRBJ1-2 . . TRBV7-2 TGCGCCAGCAGCCAAGATTTGGCCTATGGCTACACCTTC CASSQDLAYGYTF
TRBJ2-7 . TRBD1 TRBV29-1 TGCAGCGAGGGACAGTCCTACGAGCAGTACTTC CSEGQSYEQYF
TRBJ2-7 many . TRBV29-1 TGCAGCGTTGATCTCGAAGTATTCACCAACTTC CSVDLEVFTNF
TRBJ2-7 many TRBD2 TRBV11-2 TGTGCCAGCAGCACCGCCGGGACTAGTCACGAGCAGTACTTC CASSTAGTSHEQYF